Below are 22 T cell receptor beta chains sequenced from a single sample in a study of PD-1 blockade in mismatch repair-deficient tumors. As to time point: identical roughly 10-day culture without peptide (control). Sequencing was performed with immunoSEQ multiplex PCR; in TCRdb, only in-frame clones are kept and a portion is missing. The sample carries some 14,000 clones, approximately 90% recorded once. Which antigens these TCRs recognize remains unknown. Sequenced material: cells cultured in vitro, taken from a patient treated with pembrolizumab. Source of these receptors: an adult with mismatch repair-deficient cancer.

V is TRBV4-1 and J is TRBJ2-2; perhaps TRBD2 as D (5 bases). The germline gives CDR1 MGHRA, CDR2 YSYEKL. The V gene lost 5 bases and the J gene lost 4 bases, with 14 bases spanning the gap. There are 15 residues in the CDR3. In nucleotides, the CDR3 is TGCGCCAGCAGCTGGACTCCGGGCCTCACCGGGGAGCTGTTTTTT. Translation gives CASSWTPGLTGELFF.

The rearrangement links TRBV2 to TRBJ2-7; D is undetermined. The germline V and J ends were trimmed by 6 bases and 0 bases, with 15 bases remaining between them. Germline V CDR1 and CDR2: SNHLY, FYNNEI. The CDR3 is 15 amino acids. The CDR3 loop is CASRKGVAYSYEQYF. The CDR3 DNA is TGTGCCAGCAGAAAAGGAGTAGCTTACTCCTACGAGCAGTACTTC.

The chain recombines TRBV11-3 with TRBJ2-5; D is uncertain. Germline assignment: CDR1 SGHNT and CDR2 YENEEA. The V end was cut by 4 bases, the J end by 4 bases, with 16 bases between. The CDR3 spans 15 residues. The CDR3 DNA is TGTGCCAGCAGCTCCGGACGCGCTGTTAGAGAGACCCAGTACTTC. It is translated as CASSSGRAVRETQYF.

The V call is TRBV5-8, the J call TRBJ2-2; maybe TRBD1 (7 bases). Per the germline V gene, CDR1 is SGHTS and CDR2 is YDEGEE. The CDR3 has 14 residues. Trimming removed 3 bases from V and 6 bases from J, with 12 bases in between. DNA of the CDR3: TGTGCCAGCAGCTCAACCAGGGGGGCCGGGGAGCTGTTTTTT. Translated, it gives CASSSTRGAGELFF.

The rearrangement joins TRBV28 to TRBJ1-2; possibly TRBD1 for D (5 bases). V was pared by 3 bases and J by 7 bases, with 21 bases between. Germline V gene sequence: CDR1 MDHEN, CDR2 SYDVKM. The CDR3 totals 16 residues. CDR3 protein: CASSFLGRQRGGGYTF. The DNA for the CDR3 is TGTGCCAGCAGTTTTCTGGGGAGACAACGGGGGGGTGGCTACACCTTC.

This sequence joins TRBV7-2 and TRBJ1-5, with D perhaps matching TRBD1 (5 bases). The germline V gene encodes CDR1 SGHTA and CDR2 FQGNSA. The CDR3 length is 14 residues. With 1 base removed from V and 7 bases from J, the gap between germline ends came to 11 bases. CDR3 loop: CASSLVKGRQPQHF. The CDR3, as DNA: TGTGCCAGCAGCTTAGTAAAGGGGCGACAGCCCCAGCATTTT.

The rearrangement joins TRBV10-2 to TRBJ2-7; D remains ambiguous. With 11 bases removed from V and 6 bases from J, the gap between germline ends came to 11 bases. CDR1 and CDR2 (germline): WSHSY, SAAADI. The CDR3 is 10 residues long. The CDR3: CAAQRGEQYF. CDR3 bases: TGCGCCGCCCAACGAGGCGAGCAGTACTTC.

The rearrangement uses TRBV7-2 and TRBJ1-1; D gene unclear. There are 13 residues in the CDR3. V lost 5 bases and J 0 bases, leaving 7 bases between the germline ends. CDR1 SGHTA and CDR2 FQGNSA come from the germline V gene. The CDR3 sequence: CASSPYLNTEAFF. CDR3 DNA: TGTGCCAGCAGCCCCTACTTGAACACTGAAGCTTTCTTT.

This chain joins TRBV7-2 and TRBJ2-7, with a possible D match to TRBD2 (5 bases). The germline V gene encodes CDR1 SGHTA and CDR2 FQGNSA. This CDR3 has 15 residues. Between the trimmed V and J ends, which lost 5 bases and 0 bases, there was a span of 14 bases. CDR3 sequence: CASSAGLLSSYEQYF. As DNA, the CDR3 is TGTGCCAGCAGCGCCGGACTTCTAAGCTCCTACGAGCAGTACTTC.

This clone was recorded a few times. This chain joins TRBV7-3 and TRBJ1-2; D not resolved. Germline assignment: CDR1 SGHTA and CDR2 FQGTGA. V was pared by 5 bases and J by 3 bases, with 10 bases between. The CDR3 sequence is 13 residues long. The CDR3 DNA reads TGTGCCAGCAGCCGAAGGCAGGACTATGGCTACACCTTC. Residues: CASSRRQDYGYTF.

This sequence joins TRBV30 and TRBJ1-2, with a possible D match to TRBD1 (5 bases). Trimming left V 2 bases short and J 4 bases short, with 11 bases between. This CDR3 comprises 13 residues. The V gene's germline CDR1 is GTSNPN and CDR2 SVGIG (reference sequence). The CDR3 DNA is TGTGCCTGGAGTCGGGACCGACCCTATGGCTACACCTTC. Its protein product is CAWSRDRPYGYTF.

The chain links TRBV29-1 to TRBJ1-1; TRBD1 might be the D (6 bases). V was trimmed by 6 bases and J by 5 bases, leaving 13 bases between them. CDR1 and CDR2 from the germline V gene are SQVTM and ANQGSEA. This CDR3 is built from 12 residues. The CDR3 nucleotides are TGCAGCGTCGCCAGGGGCCAAACTGAAGCTTTCTTT. It yields the protein CSVARGQTEAFF.

The CDR3 bases are TGCGCCAGCAGCTGGGGGACAGGCTACGAGCAGTACTTC. Translation gives CASSWGTGYEQYF. The rearrangement uses TRBV5-1 and TRBJ2-7, with TRBD1 identical over 8 bases. This CDR3 is built from 13 residues. Germline CDR1 reads SGHRS; CDR2 reads YFSETQ. The ends lost 3 bases at V and 3 bases at J; junction bases unmatched: 2.

The CDR3: CASSLEFSNYGYTF. Here the CDR3 DNA reads TGTGCCAGCAGCTTAGAGTTTTCTAACTATGGCTACACCTTC. The V gene is TRBV7-2, the J gene TRBJ1-2; no definite D call. The CDR3 has 14 amino acids. Trimming took off 1 base at V and 0 bases at J, with 6 bases between the two ends. The germline gives CDR1 SGHTA, CDR2 FQGNSA. The full variable domain, with the rest looked up from reference TRBV7-2 and TRBJ1-2, is GAGVSQSPSNKVTEKGKDVELRCDPISGHTALYWYRQSLGQGLEFLIYFQGNSAPDKSGLPSDRFSAERTGGSVSTLTIQRTQQEDSAVYLCASSLEFSNYGYTFGSGTRLTVV.

This chain connects TRBV7-9 to TRBJ2-7; a possible D gene is TRBD1 (5 bases). The V gene's germline CDR1 is SEHNR and CDR2 FQNEAQ (reference sequence). Trimming stripped 1 base from V and 7 bases from J, with 11 bases between. This CDR3 comprises 13 residues. The CDR3 coding sequence is TGTGCCAGCAGCTTAGAGACAGTCCATGAGCAGTACTTC. Residues: CASSLETVHEQYF.

This chain joins TRBV6-1 and TRBJ1-1, with no clear D. Germline CDR1 and CDR2: MNHNS and SASEGT. The CDR3 is made up of 12 amino acids. V gave up 6 bases and J gave up 5 bases, with 10 bases separating them. In DNA, the CDR3 is TGTGCCAGCAGCGTTGGTGGGACTGAAGCTTTCTTT. This sequence encodes CASSVGGTEAFF.

V usage is TRBV18 and J usage is TRBJ1-5, with 8 bases that match TRBD1. With V trimmed by 4 bases and J by 4 bases, 15 bases remained unmatched. This CDR3 is built from 18 residues. Germline V gives CDR1 KGHSH, CDR2 LQKENI. The CDR3 nucleotides read TGTGCCAGCTCACGAACATTACCCACAGGGGGTGTGAATCAGCCCCAGCATTTT. This codes for CASSRTLPTGGVNQPQHF.

The chain carries TRBV7-9 and TRBJ2-7, with 7 bases that match TRBD1. The germline gives CDR1 SEHNR, CDR2 FQNEAQ (reference sequence). The J segment lost 5 bases and the V segment lost 5 bases, leaving 9 bases of the junction unmatched. The CDR3 spans 14 residues. CDR3: CASSTTQGFHEQYF. The CDR3 DNA is TGTGCCAGCAGCACGACACAGGGGTTCCACGAGCAGTACTTC. The full variable domain, completed using reference TRBV7-9 and TRBJ2-7, is DTGVSQNPRHKITKRGQNVTFRCDPISEHNRLYWYRQTLGQGPEFLTYFQNEAQLEKSRLLSDRFSAERPKGSFSTLEIQRTEQGDSAMYLCASSTTQGFHEQYFGPGTRLTVT.

This chain joins TRBV28 and TRBJ2-6, with 8 bases lining up with TRBD1. Germline values: CDR1 MDHEN, CDR2 SYDVKM. V shed 4 bases, J shed 0 bases, and the junction held 8 bases outside the gene matches. CDR3 size: 18 residues. CDR3 DNA sequence: TGTGCCAGCAGTTCTCCCGGGACAGGCATCTCTGGGGCCAACGTCCTGACTTTC. Protein sequence: CASSSPGTGISGANVLTF.

This clone was seen a single time. The chain combines TRBV28 with TRBJ1-5, with 9 bases matching TRBD1. With 6 bases clipped from V and 7 bases from J, the junction kept 16 bases outside the gene matches. CDR1 and CDR2 from the germline V gene are MDHEN and SYDVKM. The CDR3 runs to 17 residues. CDR3 protein: CASRIDSGQGGRQPQHF. The CDR3 DNA is TGTGCCAGCAGGATCGACTCGGGACAGGGTGGAAGACAGCCCCAGCATTTT.

V and J are TRBV7-2 and TRBJ2-7; D perhaps matches TRBD1 (5 bases). The CDR3 loop spans 15 amino acids. Germline CDR1 SGHTA, CDR2 FQGNSA. The ends were cut back, 6 bases at V and 4 bases at J, with 19 bases in the middle. The CDR3 sequence is CASSTWGAVSYEQYF. Here the CDR3 DNA reads TGTGCCAGCAGTACATGGGGCGCGGTTTCTTACGAGCAGTACTTC.

The chain recombines TRBV27 with TRBJ1-1; D gene ambiguous. The CDR3 loop spans 13 amino acids. V lost 9 bases, J lost 1 base, and 12 bases lay in between. CDR1 is MNHEY and CDR2 is SMNVEV in the germline V gene (reference sequence). The CDR3 nucleotides are TGTGCCAGGACCGGGAAATCGAACACTGAAGCTTTCTTT. Protein sequence: CARTGKSNTEAFF.